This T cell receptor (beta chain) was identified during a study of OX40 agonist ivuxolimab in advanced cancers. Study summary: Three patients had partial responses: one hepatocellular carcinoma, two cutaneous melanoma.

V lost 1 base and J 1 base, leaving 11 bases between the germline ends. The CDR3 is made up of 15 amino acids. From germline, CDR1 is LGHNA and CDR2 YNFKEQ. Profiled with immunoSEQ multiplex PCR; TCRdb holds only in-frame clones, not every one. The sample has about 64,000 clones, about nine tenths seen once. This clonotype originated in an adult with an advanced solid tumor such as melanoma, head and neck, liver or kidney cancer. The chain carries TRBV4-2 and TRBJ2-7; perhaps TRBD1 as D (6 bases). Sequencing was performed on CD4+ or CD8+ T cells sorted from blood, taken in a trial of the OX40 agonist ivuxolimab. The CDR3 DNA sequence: TGTGCCAGCAGCCAAGCTAAAGGACAGTCCTACGAGCAGTACTTC. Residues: CASSQAKGQSYEQYF.